This T cell receptor beta chain was sequenced during a study of regulatory T cells in long-lasting Graves disease. Through Arm-PCR of CDR3 regions and iRepertoire HTBI primers, TCR beta libraries were built. Per the study methods: Looking across samples, the authors found some 60 TRBV and fewer than 15 TRBJ segments. TCRdb itself ran the multiplex PCR reads through MiXCR, one entry per CDR3 protein. For this entry, the V and J calls and clone size follow TCRdb and not the study's own pipeline. Seen here are about 440,000 distinct CDR3 sequences, around 14% observed once, and the top ten hold roughly a sixth. V was pared by 8 bases and J by 7 bases, with 10 bases of the junction left unmatched. There are 13 residues in the CDR3. Germline V lookup: CDR1 DFQATT, CDR2 SNEGSKA (reference sequence). This clonotype occurred many times. Noted time point: newly diagnosed GD, antithyroid drugs for less than 3 months. Extracted RNA from PBMCs served as the source of the TCR library.

Separately, the same data were catalogued under a study of T cells in Graves' hyperthyroidism and ophthalmopathy. This second report adds: The definition of stable Graves' hyperthyroidism was no ophthalmopathy progression within 18 months.

This rearrangement joins TRBV20-1 to TRBJ2-1; 8 bases are shared with TRBD1. This TCR was sampled from a woman in her 30s with Graves disease. This specimen was peripheral blood mononuclear cells (PBMCs), taken at new diagnosis, from a patient treated with antithyroid drugs. Written as DNA, the CDR3 is TGCAGTCCTCTCCTGGACAGGGCGAATGAGCAGTTCTTC. Translating gives CSPLLDRANEQFF.